These T cell receptor beta chains were read from a single sample in a study of T cells after yellow fever vaccination. TCRdb itself ran the 5' RACE reads through MiXCR, one entry per CDR3 protein. This sample has about 260,000 distinct CDR3 sequences; 5.2% occur once, and the top ten carry roughly 3.5%. The source was CD4+ T cells sorted from PBMCs, collected on the day of the yellow fever booster vaccination. These receptors were taken from a young man who received the YFV17D yellow fever vaccine. The CDR3 runs from the conserved cysteine through the conserved F or W. D genes are given only for firm matches. Some rows have no size entry. The others give once, few or many, or a class for an expanded clone.

V gene	clone size	J gene	D gene	CDR3 protein	CDR3 DNA
TRBV6-5	many	TRBJ1-3	.	CASSLGRTSGNTIYF	TGTGCCAGCAGTCTCGGACGGACTTCTGGAAACACCATATATTTT
TRBV5-1	many	TRBJ2-5	.	CASSHLAGQETQYF	TGCGCCAGCAGCCACCTGGCGGGCCAAGAGACCCAGTACTTC
TRBV4-1	many	TRBJ1-2	TRBD1	CASSQVPGGAYGYTF	TGCGCCAGCAGCCAAGTCCCAGGGGGTGCGTATGGCTACACCTTC
TRBV20-1	.	TRBJ1-6	TRBD1	CSARGTGGDSPLHF	TGCAGTGCTAGGGGAACAGGGGGAGATTCACCCCTCCACTTT
TRBV20-1	.	TRBJ2-2	TRBD2	CSARPPGRGKTGELFF	TGCAGTGCTAGACCTCCGGGGAGGGGAAAAACCGGGGAGCTGTTTTTT
TRBV27	many	TRBJ1-1	.	CASSLLSGIGTEAFF	TGTGCCAGCAGTTTATTGTCGGGGATTGGCACTGAAGCTTTCTTT
TRBV6-6	many	TRBJ2-1	TRBD2	CASRGEGNEQFF	TGTGCCAGCAGGGGGGAGGGGAATGAGCAGTTCTTC
TRBV12-3/TRBV12-4	many	TRBJ1-1	TRBD1	CASTRQGNTEAFF	TGTGCCAGCACCCGACAGGGGAACACTGAAGCTTTCTTT
TRBV6-6	many	TRBJ1-5	.	CASSPIANQPQHF	TGTGCCAGCAGTCCGATCGCCAATCAGCCCCAGCATTTT
TRBV6-4	.	TRBJ1-2	.	CASSDSGSRGLDYGYTF	TGTGCCAGCAGTGACTCGGGCAGTCGTGGGTTGGACTATGGCTACACCTTC
TRBV20-1	.	TRBJ2-5	TRBD2	CSARMGGGETQYF	TGCAGTGCTAGAATGGGCGGGGGTGAGACCCAGTACTTC
TRBV4-2	many	TRBJ2-7	TRBD2	CASSQAWTSGSPGYEQYF	TGTGCCAGCAGCCAAGCGTGGACTAGCGGTTCCCCAGGTTACGAGCAGTACTTC
TRBV12-3/TRBV12-4	.	TRBJ2-7	TRBD2	CASRHSGAPYEQYF	TGTGCCAGCAGGCATAGCGGGGCTCCCTACGAGCAGTACTTC
TRBV5-1	few	TRBJ2-5	.	CASSLAEGGQETQYF	TGCGCCAGCAGCTTGGCTGAGGGGGGACAAGAGACCCAGTACTTC
TRBV5-1	.	TRBJ2-2	.	CASSLTRSNTGELFF	TGCGCCAGCAGTCTTACCCGATCTAACACCGGGGAGCTGTTTTTT
TRBV20-1	.	TRBJ1-5	.	CSARQVGGNQPQHF	TGCAGTGCTAGACAGGTTGGGGGAAATCAGCCCCAGCATTTT
TRBV7-9	.	TRBJ2-5	TRBD2	CASRPAGGGETQYF	TGTGCCAGCAGACCAGCGGGAGGAGGGGAGACCCAGTACTTC
TRBV9	many	TRBJ2-3	.	CASSVAGGGRTDTQYF	TGTGCCAGCAGCGTAGCGGGCGGGGGCCGCACAGATACGCAGTATTTT
TRBV4-2	many	TRBJ2-5	TRBD2	CASSQVPRGEETQYF	TGTGCCAGCAGCCAAGTACCGCGGGGGGAAGAGACCCAGTACTTC
TRBV6-5	.	TRBJ2-1	TRBD2	CASSYKSGANNEQFF	TGTGCCAGCAGTTACAAAAGCGGGGCTAACAATGAGCAGTTCTTC
TRBV12-3/TRBV12-4	many	TRBJ1-1	.	CASSSPGMNTEAFF	TGTGCCAGCAGCTCCCCGGGGATGAACACTGAAGCTTTCTTT
TRBV7-6	.	TRBJ1-3	TRBD1	CASSLLGSTPGQPNTIYF	TGTGCCAGCAGCTTATTGGGATCGACCCCGGGACAGCCGAACACCATATATTTT
TRBV6-5	few	TRBJ2-7	.	CASSYNFRDGGYEQYF	TGTGCCAGCAGTTACAATTTCCGGGACGGAGGCTACGAGCAGTACTTC
TRBV20-1	few	TRBJ2-1	TRBD1	CSVGGRYNEQFF	TGCAGTGTAGGGGGCCGCTACAATGAGCAGTTCTTC
TRBV20-1	many	TRBJ2-3	.	CSARNPSTDTQYF	TGCAGTGCTAGAAATCCTAGCACAGATACGCAGTATTTT
TRBV5-5	many	TRBJ1-2	.	CASSLGANYGYTF	TGTGCCAGCAGCTTGGGAGCTAACTATGGCTACACCTTC
TRBV3-2	.	TRBJ1-5	.	CASSQEEPGTGYQPQHF	TGTGCCAGCAGCCAAGAAGAGCCCGGGACAGGGTATCAGCCCCAGCATTTT
TRBV28	.	TRBJ1-4	.	CASSLFVGNEKLFF	TGTGCCAGCAGTTTATTCGTCGGGAATGAAAAACTGTTTTTT
TRBV3-1	few	TRBJ1-2	TRBD1	CASSQEGTAASSGYTF	TGTGCCAGCAGCCAAGAAGGGACAGCAGCGAGTAGTGGCTACACCTTC
TRBV28	many	TRBJ2-3	TRBD2	CASSASGGAVDTQYF	TGTGCCAGCAGTGCCAGCGGGGGGGCGGTAGATACGCAGTATTTT
TRBV20-1	.	TRBJ2-3	.	CSASVTRGTDTQYF	TGCAGTGCTAGCGTGACAAGGGGGACAGATACGCAGTATTTT
TRBV28	.	TRBJ2-6	.	CASSAPPFGANVLTF	TGTGCCAGCAGTGCACCTCCCTTCGGGGCCAACGTCCTGACTTTC
TRBV4-3	few	TRBJ1-3	.	CASSQDHLGGYNTIYF	TGCGCCAGCAGCCAAGATCACCTCGGGGGGTATAACACCATATATTTT
TRBV28	few	TRBJ2-1	TRBD2	CASRSTSGGFNEQFF	TGTGCCAGCAGATCAACTAGCGGGGGCTTCAATGAGCAGTTCTTC
TRBV20-1	many	TRBJ2-5	TRBD1	CSSGMGQGFFQYF	TGCAGCTCGGGAATGGGACAGGGGTTTTTTCAGTACTTC
TRBV5-1	few	TRBJ2-5	.	CASSSMGNQETQYF	TGCGCCAGCAGCTCGATGGGGAACCAAGAGACCCAGTACTTC
TRBV30	many	TRBJ2-7	TRBD1	CAWSVNRGIFYEQYF	TGTGCCTGGAGTGTAAACAGGGGAATTTTCTACGAGCAGTACTTC
TRBV5-6	.	TRBJ1-1	TRBD1	CASSFGAGGAYTEAFF	TGTGCCAGCAGCTTTGGGGCAGGGGGCGCCTACACTGAAGCTTTCTTT
TRBV20-1	few	TRBJ2-3	TRBD2	CSDSGGTDTQYF	TGCAGTGATAGCGGGGGGACAGATACGCAGTATTTT
TRBV9	many	TRBJ1-1	TRBD1	CASSFRTGTEAFF	TGTGCCAGCAGCTTCCGGACAGGCACTGAAGCTTTCTTT
TRBV7-2	many	TRBJ1-1	TRBD1	CASSPRQGARTEAFF	TGTGCCAGCAGCCCCAGACAGGGGGCGAGGACTGAAGCTTTCTTT
TRBV3-1	few	TRBJ2-1	TRBD2	CASSHQRGGHNEQFF	TGTGCCAGCAGCCACCAGCGGGGGGGCCACAATGAGCAGTTCTTC
TRBV7-9	few	TRBJ2-3	.	CASSLTQPGTDTQYF	TGTGCCAGCAGCTTAACACAACCGGGCACAGATACGCAGTATTTT
TRBV20-1	.	TRBJ1-5	.	CSARKLTTGIDQPQHF	TGCAGTGCTAGAAAGCTCACAACAGGGATCGATCAGCCCCAGCATTTT
TRBV7-3	few	TRBJ1-6	TRBD1	CASSLTGQLNSPLHF	TGTGCCAGCAGCTTAACGGGACAGCTTAATTCACCCCTCCACTTT
TRBV12-3/TRBV12-4	.	TRBJ2-7	.	CASSTPFRQEVKYF	TGTGCCAGCAGTACACCTTTCCGACAGGAAGTGAAGTACTTC
TRBV4-3	many	TRBJ2-2	.	CASSQDLAGGELFF	TGCGCCAGCAGCCAAGATTTGGCTGGCGGGGAGCTGTTTTTT
TRBV10-3	few	TRBJ2-3	.	CAISDYGGSTDTQYF	TGTGCCATCAGTGATTACGGGGGAAGCACAGATACGCAGTATTTT
TRBV7-8	few	TRBJ1-4	.	CASSLVGSGVSNEKLFF	TGTGCCAGCAGCTTAGTAGGGTCAGGGGTATCTAATGAAAAACTGTTTTTT
TRBV12-2	.	TRBJ1-6	.	CASRLAPGAAQEPLHF	TGTGCAAGTCGCTTAGCGCCCGGGGCAGCCCAGGAACCCCTCCACTTT
TRBV9	many	TRBJ2-3	.	CASSVEGGAAQYF	TGTGCCAGCAGCGTAGAAGGGGGGGCGGCGCAGTATTTT